Listed below are T cell receptor beta chains from one sample, sequenced in a study of blood T cell repertoires in COVID-19. Here immunoSEQ multiplex PCR was the method, and the copy in TCRdb shows in-frame clones only, minus some. The sample consists of a few hundred thousand clones, roughly nine tenths of them appearing once. Sequencing input: PBMCs or T cells enriched from blood (not recorded which). These receptors came from a man aged 25 to 40 who had recovered from COVID-19. Both conserved end residues are part of each CDR3. A D gene is named only where the DNA matches it firmly. Clone sizes are given selectively: once, few, many, or a class where the clone is expanded.

clone size,CDR3 length,V gene,J gene,D gene,CDR3 protein,CDR3 DNA
.,14,TRBV19,TRBJ2-2,.,CASSETGNTGELFF,TGTGCCAGTAGTGAGACAGGGAACACCGGGGAGCTGTTTTTT
.,16,TRBV13,TRBJ2-4,.,CASSLGVQGGFGIQYF,TGTGCCAGCAGCTTAGGGGTGCAGGGGGGATTTGGCATTCAGTACTTC
.,14,TRBV7-2,TRBJ2-5,TRBD2,CASSLSGGQETQYF,TGTGCCAGCAGCCTTAGCGGGGGACAAGAGACCCAGTACTTC
.,13,TRBV5-1,TRBJ1-2,.,CASSPGQSDGYTF,TGCGCCAGCAGCCCTGGACAGTCTGATGGCTACACCTTC
.,15,TRBV27,TRBJ1-1,.,CASSLLDQGGTEAFF,TGTGCCAGCAGTTTATTGGACCAGGGAGGCACTGAAGCTTTCTTT
.,14,TRBV28,TRBJ2-7,.,CASSDTGNIYEQYF,TGTGCCAGCAGCGACACCGGTAACATATACGAGCAGTACTTC
once,18,TRBV7-8,TRBJ2-6,TRBD1,CASSSGTGLNSGANVLTF,TGTGCCAGCAGCTCGGGGACAGGGCTTAACTCTGGGGCCAACGTCCTGACTTTC
.,12,TRBV7-6,TRBJ1-1,.,CASSLGGVEAFF,TGTGCCAGCAGCTTGGGGGGTGTTGAAGCTTTCTTT
.,14,TRBV9,TRBJ1-4,.,CASSPGLASEKLFF,TGTGCCAGCAGCCCGGGATTGGCCTCGGAAAAACTGTTTTTT
.,12,TRBV30,TRBJ2-5,TRBD1,CAWSVQGKTQYF,TGTGCCTGGAGTGTACAGGGGAAGACCCAGTACTTC
.,13,TRBV7-6,TRBJ1-2,.,CASSLGALYGYTF,TGTGCCAGCAGCTTAGGTGCTCTATATGGCTACACCTTC
.,19,TRBV24-1,TRBJ2-1,TRBD2,CATSDTGTSGKFPLLGQFF,TGTGCCACCAGTGATACCGGGACTAGCGGGAAATTTCCCCTCCTTGGGCAGTTCTTC
.,16,TRBV24-1,TRBJ2-2,TRBD1,CATRESGQVGSGELFF,TGTGCCACCAGAGAATCGGGACAGGTGGGGAGCGGGGAGCTGTTTTTT
.,14,TRBV18,TRBJ1-1,TRBD1,CASSPLDRDTEAFF,TGTGCCAGCTCACCGTTGGACAGGGACACTGAAGCTTTCTTT
.,16,TRBV5-1,TRBJ2-3,TRBD2,CASSAGTSGRGDTQYF,TGCGCCAGCAGCGCCGGGACTAGCGGGAGAGGTGATACGCAGTATTTT
.,13,TRBV18,TRBJ1-1,TRBD1,CASSGDRNTEAFF,TGTGCCAGCTCAGGGGACAGGAACACTGAAGCTTTCTTT
.,14,TRBV7-6,TRBJ1-3,.,CASSLGGTGNTIYF,TGTGCCAGCAGCTTAGGAGGGACAGGAAACACCATATATTTT
.,15,TRBV11-2,TRBJ2-5,TRBD1,CASSLGQGYRETQYF,TGTGCCAGCAGCTTAGGACAGGGCTACCGAGAGACCCAGTACTTC
.,15,TRBV11-1,TRBJ2-1,TRBD1,CASTPWGQGGNEQFF,TGTGCCAGCACTCCTTGGGGACAGGGGGGGAATGAGCAGTTCTTC
.,15,TRBV19,TRBJ1-1,.,CASSIWQGKNTEAFF,TGTGCCAGTAGTATCTGGCAGGGAAAGAACACTGAAGCTTTCTTT
few,13,TRBV15,TRBJ2-3,.,CATSRGGQGTQYF,TGTGCCACCAGCAGAGGGGGACAAGGTACGCAGTATTTT
.,14,TRBV15,TRBJ2-1,.,CATSSTPSVLEQFF,TGTGCCACCAGCAGTACGCCTTCGGTGCTTGAGCAGTTCTTC
.,15,TRBV7-6,TRBJ2-1,TRBD1,CASSLGQGVYNEQFF,TGTGCCAGCAGCTTAGGACAGGGGGTCTACAATGAGCAGTTCTTC
.,16,TRBV18,TRBJ2-7,.,CASSPAGMAETYEQYF,TGTGCCAGCTCGCCCGCCGGAATGGCTGAGACTTACGAGCAGTACTTC
once,15,TRBV28,TRBJ2-5,TRBD2,CASTPGAGPGETQYF,TGTGCCAGCACCCCGGGAGCGGGACCGGGAGAGACCCAGTACTTC
.,16,TRBV28,TRBJ1-2,.,CASSLSGKQGSYGYTF,TGTGCCAGCAGTTTATCCGGGAAACAGGGCTCCTATGGCTACACCTTC
.,14,TRBV27,TRBJ1-1,.,CASSLTQINTEAFF,TGTGCCAGCAGTTTAACACAGATTAACACTGAAGCTTTCTTT
few,13,TRBV10-3,TRBJ1-1,.,CAIRADINGEAFF,TGTGCCATCAGGGCTGACATCAACGGAGAAGCTTTCTTT